Reported below is one T cell receptor beta chain. Its recognized antigen is unknown. Per-nucleotide qualities are absent, and no much larger clonotype sits a single base away. Including cysteine and phenylalanine, the CDR3 has 14 amino acids. Here the CDR3 DNA is all that survives: 42 bases in frame from base 1. The V and J ends are trimmed by 4 bases and 4 bases, leaving 11 bases between them. The germline V gene (reference sequence) supplies CDR1 SEHNR and CDR2 FQNEAQ. This sample is part of a study of blood T cell repertoires in COVID-19 (dated by TCRdb to between 2020 and 2021). Study-wide context: Collaborator samples came from the United States, Italy and Spain and covered acute and convalescent phases of COVID-19. The samples were drawn from two sources: the first 160 participants of the ongoing ImmuneRACE study, and approximately 1,300 subjects contributed by 6 global collaborators. Subjects who had been exposed to COVID-19, were actively infected with it, or had recovered from it provided the deeply sampled blood TCRbeta repertoires that made up the dataset. Where HLA class I and class II types were available, the types were taken from metadata supplied by the sample provider, not from assay-based typing. The prospective study material was composed of cDNA or gDNA derived from T cells, B-cell-depleted T cells, or PBMCs. The sample metadata nearly always contained a de-identified subject ID, COVID-19 status, age in years and sex. The repertoires were released in a freely available public database intended as a resource for research on the immune response to SARS-CoV-2. General study outcomes and caveats: The quantity of clinical and demographic metadata differed by source and by participant and was supplied without curation.

One collaborating source in Seattle enrolled patients while the patients were actively infected and followed the patients over time throughout the course of disease. Whole blood was collected in K2EDTA tubes by collaborating institutions according to the institutions' own protocols. Collaborator samples were shipped for TCRbeta analysis as frozen whole blood, isolated PBMCs, or DNA extracted from either sample type. The immunoSEQ Assay, a bias-controlled multiplex PCR, was used to amplify TCRbeta CDR3 regions from genomic DNA. As for the authors' bioinformatics: The number of nucleated cells in each sample was estimated by amplification of reference gene primers within the assay. To quantify the absolute abundance of each unique TCRbeta CDR3 rearrangement, sequence reads were collapsed and filtered. For each sample, productive Simpson clonality was calculated by taking the square root of Simpson's diversity index across productive rearrangements. The table was pulled from immuneACCESS by TCRdb, which kept in-frame rearrangements only. Such tables lose some clones; where checked, under half of the loss comes from unresolved V genes, and the rest has no known cause. V, J and clone size are those of that table, while D and trimming were read from the DNA. Recorded for this sample are 290,000 or so clones; roughly nine tenths of them occurred a single time. Of the sample, 2% to 2.5% falls within the top ten clones.

The TCR comes from a woman in her twenties or thirties with COVID-19, enrolled during active disease. Input material: peripheral blood. Rearrangement joined TRBV7-9 to TRBJ1-3; TRBD1 is perhaps the D gene, given 6 matching bases. The CDR3 protein is CASSSWTEGNTIYF. The nucleotide sequence is TGTGCCAGCAGCTCCTGGACAGAAGGAAACACCATATATTTT.